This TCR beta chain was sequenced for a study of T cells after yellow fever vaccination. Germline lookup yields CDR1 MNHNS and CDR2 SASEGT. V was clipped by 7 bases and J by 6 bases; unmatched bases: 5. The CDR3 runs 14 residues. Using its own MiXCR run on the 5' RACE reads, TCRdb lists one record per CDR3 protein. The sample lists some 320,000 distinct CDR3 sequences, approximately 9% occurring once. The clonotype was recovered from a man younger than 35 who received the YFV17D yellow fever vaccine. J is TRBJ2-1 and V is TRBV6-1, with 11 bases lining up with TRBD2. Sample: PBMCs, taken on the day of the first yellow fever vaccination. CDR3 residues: CASTGSGGGNEQFF. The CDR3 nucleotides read TGTGCCAGCACCGGTAGCGGGGGGGGCAATGAGCAGTTCTTC.